These 5 T cell receptor beta chains were sequenced from one sample in a study of cytomegalovirus exposure and HLA in healthy donors. The PCR used 60 Vbeta and 13 Jbeta primers. Profiled with immunoSEQ multiplex PCR; TCRdb holds only in-frame clones, not every one. The sample has about 130,000 clones; about 66% are singletons. The specimen sequenced was PBMCs. These receptors were taken from a human donor in good health.

V gene TRBV23-1 combines with J gene TRBJ2-1; D may be TRBD2 (6 bases). TRBV23-1 is flagged as an ORF with uncertain function. The CDR3 length is 16 residues. Trimming shortened V by 3 bases and J by 7 bases, and 19 bases separated the two germline ends. DNA of the CDR3: TGCGCCAGCAGTCAGAAGCGGGTGCCTGCGGGGAATGAGCAGTTCTTC. It is translated as CASSQKRVPAGNEQFF.

The J gene is TRBJ2-7, the V gene TRBV4-1; 8 bases map to TRBD2. The V gene's germline CDR1 is MGHRA and CDR2 YSYEKL. The CDR3 has 15 amino acids. V lost 4 bases to trimming and J lost 2 bases; unmatched junction nucleotides: 7. CDR3 protein: CASSLLSGVAYEQYF. The CDR3 DNA sequence: TGCGCCAGCAGCCTCCTTAGCGGGGTGGCCTACGAGCAGTACTTC.

This sequence joins TRBV25-1 and TRBJ1-1; 11 bases fit TRBD1. Germline V gives CDR1 MGHDK, CDR2 SYGVNS. V lost 1 base to trimming and J lost 1 base; unmatched junction nucleotides: 8. This CDR3 has 18 residues. The CDR3 spells CASSELYLGTGGNTEAFF. Written as DNA, the CDR3 is TGTGCCAGCAGTGAATTGTACCTCGGGACAGGGGGGAACACTGAAGCTTTCTTT.

The J gene is TRBJ2-1, the V gene TRBV29-1; 8 nucleotides line up with TRBD1. V lost 5 bases to trimming and J lost 6 bases; unmatched junction nucleotides: 6. Germline loops: CDR1 SQVTM, CDR2 ANQGSEA. CDR3 length: 13 residues. The CDR3 DNA is TGCAGCGTTCGACAGGGGAGTGGCAATGAGCAGTTCTTC. Protein: CSVRQGSGNEQFF.

The genes are TRBV11-1 and TRBJ2-7, with D unresolved. There are 13 residues in the CDR3. The V end lost 2 bases, the J end lost 1 base, and 6 bases lay between the germline ends. Germline V gene data show CDR1 as SGHAT and CDR2 as FQDESV (reference sequence). The DNA for the CDR3 is TGTGCCAGCAGCTTATCTAGATCCTACGAGCAGTACTTC. It yields the protein CASSLSRSYEQYF.